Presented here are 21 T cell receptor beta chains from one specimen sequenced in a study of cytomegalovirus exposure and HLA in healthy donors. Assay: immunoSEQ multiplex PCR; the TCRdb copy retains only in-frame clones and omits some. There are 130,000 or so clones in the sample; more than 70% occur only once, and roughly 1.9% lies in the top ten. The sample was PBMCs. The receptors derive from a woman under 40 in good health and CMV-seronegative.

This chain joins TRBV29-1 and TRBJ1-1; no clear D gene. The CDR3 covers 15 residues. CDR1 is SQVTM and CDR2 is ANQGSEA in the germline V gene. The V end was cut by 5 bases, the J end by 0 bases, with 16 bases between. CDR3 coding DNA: TGCAGCGTTCGGAGACCCGGGGTCATGAACACTGAAGCTTTCTTT. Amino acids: CSVRRPGVMNTEAFF. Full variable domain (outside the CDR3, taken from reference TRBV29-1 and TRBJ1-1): SAVISQKPSRDICQRGTSLTIQCQVDSQVTMMFWYRQQPGQSLTLIATANQGSEATYESGFVIDKFPISRPNLTFSTLTVSNMSPEDSSIYLCSVRRPGVMNTEAFFGQGTRLTVV.

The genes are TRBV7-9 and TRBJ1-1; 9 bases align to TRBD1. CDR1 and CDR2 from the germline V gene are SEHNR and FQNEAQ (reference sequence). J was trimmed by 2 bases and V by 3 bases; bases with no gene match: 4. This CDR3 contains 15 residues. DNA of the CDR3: TGTGCCAGCAGCTTCCCGACAGGGGGAAACACTGAAGCTTTCTTT. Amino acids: CASSFPTGGNTEAFF.

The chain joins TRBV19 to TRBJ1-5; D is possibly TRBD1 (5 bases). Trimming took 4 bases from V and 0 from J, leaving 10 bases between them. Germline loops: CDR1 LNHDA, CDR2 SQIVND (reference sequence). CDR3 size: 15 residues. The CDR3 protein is CASSKIGDSNQPQHF. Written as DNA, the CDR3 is TGTGCCAGTAGTAAAATAGGGGATAGCAATCAGCCCCAGCATTTT.

The CDR3 spells CASRSGSSKEETQYF. The CDR3 DNA sequence: TGTGCCAGCCGGTCAGGTAGTTCAAAGGAAGAGACCCAGTACTTC. The V and J genes are TRBV4-2 and TRBJ2-5, with D uncertain. V lost 8 bases, J lost 3 bases, and 19 bases lay in between. Germline V gene sequence: CDR1 LGHNA, CDR2 YNFKEQ. This CDR3 has 15 residues.

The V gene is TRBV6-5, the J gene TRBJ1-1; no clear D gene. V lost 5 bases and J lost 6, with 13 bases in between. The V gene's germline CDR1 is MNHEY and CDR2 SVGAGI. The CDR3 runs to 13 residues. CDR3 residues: CASSTLPGAEAFF. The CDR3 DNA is TGTGCCAGCAGTACTCTCCCGGGAGCTGAAGCTTTCTTT.

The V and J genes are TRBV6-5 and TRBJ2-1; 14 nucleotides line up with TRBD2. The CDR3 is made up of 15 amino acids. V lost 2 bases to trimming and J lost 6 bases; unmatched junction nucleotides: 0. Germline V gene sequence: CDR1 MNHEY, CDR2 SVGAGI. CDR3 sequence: CASSYGTSGGNEQFF. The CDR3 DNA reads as TGTGCCAGCAGTTACGGGACTAGCGGGGGCAATGAGCAGTTCTTC.

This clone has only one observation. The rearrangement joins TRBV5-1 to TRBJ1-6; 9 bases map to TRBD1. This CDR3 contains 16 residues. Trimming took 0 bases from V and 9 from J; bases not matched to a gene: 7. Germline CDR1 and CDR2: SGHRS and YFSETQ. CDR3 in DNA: TGCGCCAGCAGCTTGGACTCGGGACAGGGCATTTCACCCCTCCACTTT. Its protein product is CASSLDSGQGISPLHF.

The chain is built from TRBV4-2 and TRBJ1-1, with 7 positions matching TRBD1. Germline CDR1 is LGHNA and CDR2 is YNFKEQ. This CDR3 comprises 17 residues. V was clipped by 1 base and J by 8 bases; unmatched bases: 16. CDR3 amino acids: CASSQGPGQRYSIEAFF. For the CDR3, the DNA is TGTGCCAGCAGCCAAGGCCCGGGACAGCGTTATTCTATAGAAGCTTTCTTT.

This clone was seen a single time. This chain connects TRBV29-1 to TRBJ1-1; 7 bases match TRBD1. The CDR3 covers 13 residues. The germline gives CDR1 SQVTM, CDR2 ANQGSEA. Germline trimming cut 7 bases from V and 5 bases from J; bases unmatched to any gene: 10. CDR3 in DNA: TGCAGCGGGGGACAGAGCCGTGGGACTGAAGCTTTCTTT. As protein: CSGGQSRGTEAFF.

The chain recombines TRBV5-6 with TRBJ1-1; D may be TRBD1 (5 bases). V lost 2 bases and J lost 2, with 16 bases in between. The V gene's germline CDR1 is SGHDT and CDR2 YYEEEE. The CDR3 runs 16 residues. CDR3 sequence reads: CASSFAGPMGNTEAFF. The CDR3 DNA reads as TGTGCCAGCAGCTTCGCGGGACCCATGGGCAACACTGAAGCTTTCTTT.

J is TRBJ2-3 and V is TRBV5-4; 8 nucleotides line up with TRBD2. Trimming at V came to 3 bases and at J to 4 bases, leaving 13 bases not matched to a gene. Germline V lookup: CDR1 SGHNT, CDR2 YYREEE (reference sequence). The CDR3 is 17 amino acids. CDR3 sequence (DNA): TGTGCCAGCAGCTCCCCTTCGGGGGGGCAGATACCAGATACGCAGTATTTT. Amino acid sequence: CASSSPSGGQIPDTQYF.

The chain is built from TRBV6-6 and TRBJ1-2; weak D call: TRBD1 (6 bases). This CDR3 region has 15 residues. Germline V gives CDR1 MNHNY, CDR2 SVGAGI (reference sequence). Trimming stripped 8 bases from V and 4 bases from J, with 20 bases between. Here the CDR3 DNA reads TGTGCCAGCGGGAAGCGGACAGTCTTTGGCTATGGCTACACCTTC. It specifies CASGKRTVFGYGYTF.

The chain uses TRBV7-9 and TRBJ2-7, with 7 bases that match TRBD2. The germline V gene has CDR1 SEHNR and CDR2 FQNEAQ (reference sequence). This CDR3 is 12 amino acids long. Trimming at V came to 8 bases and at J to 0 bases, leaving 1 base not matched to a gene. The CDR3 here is CASGTTSYEQYF. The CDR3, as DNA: TGTGCCAGCGGGACTACCTCCTACGAGCAGTACTTC.

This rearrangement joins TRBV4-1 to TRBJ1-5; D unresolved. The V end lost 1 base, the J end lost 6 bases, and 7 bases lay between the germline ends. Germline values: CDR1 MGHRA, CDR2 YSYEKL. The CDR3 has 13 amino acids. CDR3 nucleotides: TGCGCCAGCAGCCAAGCACAGTTTCAGCCCCAGCATTTT. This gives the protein CASSQAQFQPQHF.

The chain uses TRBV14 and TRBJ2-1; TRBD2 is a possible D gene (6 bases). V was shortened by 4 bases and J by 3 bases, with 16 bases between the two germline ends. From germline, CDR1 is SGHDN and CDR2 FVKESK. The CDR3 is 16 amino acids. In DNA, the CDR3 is TGTGCCAGCAGCCGCACTAGGGACTCCAACTACAATGAGCAGTTCTTC. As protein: CASSRTRDSNYNEQFF.

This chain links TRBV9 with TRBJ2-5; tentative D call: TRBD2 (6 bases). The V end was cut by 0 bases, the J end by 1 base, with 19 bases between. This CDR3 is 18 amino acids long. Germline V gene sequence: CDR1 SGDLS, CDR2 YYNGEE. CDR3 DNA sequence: TGTGCCAGCAGCGTAGCTACTGGGGGTAGCGGCCCCCAAGAGACCCAGTACTTC. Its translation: CASSVATGGSGPQETQYF.

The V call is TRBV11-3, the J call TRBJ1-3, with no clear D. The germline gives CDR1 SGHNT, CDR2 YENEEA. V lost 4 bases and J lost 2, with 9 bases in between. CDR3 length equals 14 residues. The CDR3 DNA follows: TGTGCCAGCAGCTGGGCAGTACCTGGAAACACCATATATTTT. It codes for CASSWAVPGNTIYF. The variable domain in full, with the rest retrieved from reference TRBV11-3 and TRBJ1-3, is EAGVVQSPRYKIIEKKQPVAFWCNPISGHNTLYWYLQNLGQGPELLIRYENEEAVDDSQLPKDRFSAERLKGVDSTLKIQPAELGDSAVYLCASSWAVPGNTIYFGEGSWLTVV.

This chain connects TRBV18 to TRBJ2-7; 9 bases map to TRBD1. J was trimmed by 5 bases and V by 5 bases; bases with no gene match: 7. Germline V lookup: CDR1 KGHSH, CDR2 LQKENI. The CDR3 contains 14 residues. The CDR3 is CASSWTGEADEQYF. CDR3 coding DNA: TGTGCCAGCTCATGGACAGGGGAGGCCGACGAGCAGTACTTC.

In DNA, the CDR3 is TGTGCCAGCAGCCTCCAGCGGGGGGTATACAATGAGCAGTTCTTC. Its translation is CASSLQRGVYNEQFF. This rearrangement joins TRBV6-5 to TRBJ2-1; 9 nucleotides align to TRBD2. Losses at the gene ends were 6 bases for V and 4 bases for J; bases not matched to a gene: 7. This CDR3 has 15 residues. CDR1 is MNHEY, CDR2 SVGAGI, per germline.

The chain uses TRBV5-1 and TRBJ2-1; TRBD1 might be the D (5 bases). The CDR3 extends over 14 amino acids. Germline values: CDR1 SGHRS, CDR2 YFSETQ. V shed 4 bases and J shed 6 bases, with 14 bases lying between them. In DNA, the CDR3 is TGCGCCAGCAGCACGAGCAGGGTCGGCAATGAGCAGTTCTTC. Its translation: CASSTSRVGNEQFF.

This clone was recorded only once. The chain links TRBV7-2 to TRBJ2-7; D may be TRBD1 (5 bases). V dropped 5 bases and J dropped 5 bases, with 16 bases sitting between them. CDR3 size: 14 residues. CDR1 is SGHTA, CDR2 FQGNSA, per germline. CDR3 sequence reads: CASSPPGRADEQYF. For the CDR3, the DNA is TGTGCCAGCAGCCCCCCTGGCAGGGCTGACGAGCAGTACTTC.